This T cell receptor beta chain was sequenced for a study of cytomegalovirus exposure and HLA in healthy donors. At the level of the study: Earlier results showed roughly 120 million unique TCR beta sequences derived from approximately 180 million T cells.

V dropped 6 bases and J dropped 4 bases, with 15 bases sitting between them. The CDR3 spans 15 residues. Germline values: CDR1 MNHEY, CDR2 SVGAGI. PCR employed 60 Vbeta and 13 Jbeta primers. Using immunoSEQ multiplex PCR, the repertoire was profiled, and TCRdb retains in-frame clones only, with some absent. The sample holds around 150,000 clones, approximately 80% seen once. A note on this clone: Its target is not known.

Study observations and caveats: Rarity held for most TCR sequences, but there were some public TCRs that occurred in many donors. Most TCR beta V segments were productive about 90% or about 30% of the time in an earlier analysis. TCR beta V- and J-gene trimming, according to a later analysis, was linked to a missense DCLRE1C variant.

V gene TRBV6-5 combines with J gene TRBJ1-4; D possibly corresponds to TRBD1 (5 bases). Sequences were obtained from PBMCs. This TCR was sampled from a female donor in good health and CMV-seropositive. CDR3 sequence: CASRRGATFNEKLFF. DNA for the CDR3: TGTGCCAGCAGGCGTGGGGCTACCTTTAATGAAAAACTGTTTTTT.